One and the same sample provided the 28 T cell receptor beta chains below, sequenced in a study. TCRdb passed the RT-PCR reads through MiXCR, listing each CDR3 protein once. The data hold more than 600,000 distinct CDR3 sequences, with over 12% observed a single time. Specimen: memory CD4+ T cells from blood. Every receptor here comes from a female donor in good health, serving as a healthy control.

This clonotype was picked up a small number of times. This chain links TRBV20-1 with TRBJ2-3; 8 bases fit TRBD2. Trimming removed 5 bases from V and 1 base from J; junction bases left unmatched: 8. This CDR3 contains 15 residues. CDR1 and CDR2 from the germline V gene are DFQATT and SNEGSKA (reference sequence). CDR3 in DNA: TGCAGTGCTTCCGGACTAGCAGTGGGCACAGATACGCAGTATTTT. Translation gives CSASGLAVGTDTQYF.

This clonotype was observed at least ten times. The chain has TRBV20-1 and TRBJ2-2, with D hard to call. This CDR3 is 12 amino acids long. Germline loops: CDR1 DFQATT, CDR2 SNEGSKA (reference sequence). Between the trimmed V and J ends, which lost 0 bases and 7 bases, there was a span of 6 bases. The CDR3 DNA follows: TGCAGTGCTAGAGATCTCAACGGGGAGCTGTTTTTT. It yields the protein CSARDLNGELFF.

This clonotype showed up many times. This chain links TRBV7-2 with TRBJ1-2; 7 bases agree with TRBD1. The CDR3 loop spans 15 amino acids. Germline V gene sequence: CDR1 SGHTA, CDR2 FQGNSA. Losses at the gene ends were 2 bases for V and 7 bases for J; bases not matched to a gene: 10. This CDR3 reads CASSLSLTGASGYTF. The CDR3, as DNA: TGTGCCAGCAGCTTATCATTAACAGGGGCATCTGGCTACACCTTC.

The V gene is TRBV12-3 or TRBV12-4, the J gene TRBJ2-2; either TRBD1 or TRBD2 may supply D (6 bases each). V lost 5 bases and J 7 bases, leaving 11 bases between the germline ends. The CDR3 extends over 13 amino acids. CDR3 in amino acids: CASSVQGGGELFF. In DNA form, the CDR3 reads TGTGCCAGCAGTGTACAGGGAGGCGGGGAGCTGTTTTTT.

This clonotype was observed a handful of times. The genes are TRBV18 and TRBJ2-1; 15 bases are shared with TRBD2. CDR1 and CDR2 (germline): KGHSH, LQKENI. This CDR3 has 16 amino acids. V lost 3 bases, J lost 8 bases, and 5 bases stayed unmatched. CDR3 coding DNA: TGTGCCAGCTCACCGGGACTAGCGGGAGGTTTGGATGAGCAGTTCTTC. This gives the protein CASSPGLAGGLDEQFF. The full variable domain, rest sourced from reference TRBV18 and TRBJ2-1, is NAGVMQNPRHLVRRRGQEARLRCSPMKGHSHVYWYRQLPEEGLKFMVYLQKENIIDESGMPKERFSAEFPKEGPSILRIQQVVRGDSAAYFCASSPGLAGGLDEQFFGPGTRLTVL.

This clonotype occurred many times. This rearrangement joins TRBV5-1 to TRBJ2-2; D remains unclear. The V gene lost 0 bases and the J gene lost 2 bases, with 8 bases spanning the gap. The CDR3 length is 15 residues. Looked up from germline, CDR1 is SGHRS and CDR2 is YFSETQ. Here the CDR3 DNA reads TGCGCCAGCAGCTTGGCCGGTATCAACACCGGGGAGCTGTTTTTT. Translated, it gives CASSLAGINTGELFF.

Here the CDR3 DNA reads TGCGCCAGCAGCCTCGGTGGGCCTGCCTCCTACAATGAGCAGTTCTTC. Its translation is CASSLGGPASYNEQFF. The chain links TRBV5-1 to TRBJ2-1; no definite D call. The length of the CDR3 is 16 residues. The ends were cut back, 4 bases at V and 0 bases at J, with 14 bases in the middle. The V gene's germline CDR1 is SGHRS and CDR2 YFSETQ.

This chain uses TRBV5-1 with TRBJ1-2, with 7 nucleotides matching TRBD1. The CDR3 loop spans 16 amino acids. J was trimmed by 0 bases and V by 4 bases; bases with no gene match: 9. Germline V gene data show CDR1 as SGHRS and CDR2 as YFSETQ. Written as DNA, the CDR3 is TGCGCCAGCAGCCATGGACAGGTCCTTACTAACTATGGCTACACCTTC. Translating gives CASSHGQVLTNYGYTF.

On this clonotype itself: The limits of the CDR3 on the DNA are not certain, so only TCRdb's listed CDR3 is given. The chain uses TRBV10-3 and TRBJ1-1; the table assigns TRBD1, which was not confirmed against the DNA. The CDR3 numbers 14 amino acids, ends counted. Germline values: CDR1 ENHRY, CDR2 SYGVKD. The CDR3 protein is CAITFGTGNTEVFF.

This clonotype was seen repeatedly, ten times or more. The gene calls are TRBV27 and TRBJ2-7; 12 nucleotides align to TRBD2. Per germline, CDR1 MNHEY and CDR2 SMNVEV (reference sequence). Trimming at V came to 4 bases and at J to 3 bases, leaving 4 bases not matched to a gene. The CDR3 contains 15 residues. This CDR3 is CASSSLAGGYYEQYF. The CDR3 DNA reads as TGTGCCAGCAGTTCACTAGCGGGAGGCTACTACGAGCAGTACTTC.

The chain recombines TRBV20-1 with TRBJ2-1, with 8 positions matching TRBD2. J gave up 4 bases and V 6 bases, and 11 bases lay outside the gene matches. CDR3 length: 15 residues. CDR1 is DFQATT, CDR2 SNEGSKA, per germline (reference sequence). This CDR3 is CSAPVSGRRYNEQFF. The CDR3 DNA sequence: TGCAGTGCGCCGGTCAGCGGGAGAAGGTACAATGAGCAGTTCTTC.

V and J are TRBV7-6 and TRBJ2-1; weak D call: TRBD1 (6 bases). The CDR3 consists of 13 residues. Germline loops: CDR1 SGHVS, CDR2 FNYEAQ. V lost 3 bases and J lost 9, with 12 bases in between. For the CDR3, the DNA is TGTGCCAGCAGCTTCAACCGCAGGGGTGAGCAGTTCTTC. Translation gives CASSFNRRGEQFF.

The gene calls are TRBV7-9 and TRBJ1-3; possibly TRBD1 for D (6 bases). The ends were cut back, 4 bases at V and 9 bases at J, with 19 bases in the middle. Germline CDR1 is SEHNR and CDR2 is FQNEAQ (reference sequence). This CDR3 is 15 amino acids long. In DNA form, the CDR3 reads TGTGCCAGCAGCTCGGGGGCCACTCGGGGGGGCACCATATATTTT. It is translated as CASSSGATRGGTIYF.

The sample holds a few counts of this clonotype. The chain uses TRBV18 and TRBJ2-1, with a possible D match to TRBD1 (5 bases). Germline values: CDR1 KGHSH, CDR2 LQKENI. V lost 6 bases, J lost 10 bases, and 22 bases lay in between. CDR3 length equals 15 residues. As DNA, the CDR3 is TGTGCCAGCTCTCGCTCAGGGCCCACAATGTACGAGCAGTTCTTC. It specifies CASSRSGPTMYEQFF.

This clonotype was detected only a few times. The gene calls are TRBV6-5 and TRBJ2-2; 14 bases are a match to TRBD2. V trimming: 6 bases; J trimming: 4 bases; junction bases outside the gene matches: 4. From germline, CDR1 is MNHEY and CDR2 SVGAGI. The CDR3 runs to 16 residues. CDR3 region: CASRGLAGAGTGELFF. In DNA, the CDR3 is TGTGCCAGCAGGGGACTAGCGGGAGCGGGCACCGGGGAGCTGTTTTTT.

V and J are TRBV28 and TRBJ2-1, with D possibly TRBD2 on 6 matching bases. Germline assignment: CDR1 MDHEN and CDR2 SYDVKM. Trimming removed 8 bases at V and 0 bases at J, with 14 bases between. The CDR3 spans 15 residues. CDR3 nucleotide sequence: TGTGCCAGCGGGAGGCGGGTACGCTCCTACAATGAGCAGTTCTTC. This sequence encodes CASGRRVRSYNEQFF.

Many counts were recorded for this clonotype. The rearrangement links TRBV4-1 to TRBJ2-2, with a weak D call TRBD1 (6 bases). This CDR3 spans 15 amino acids. Trimming pared 5 bases from V and 7 bases from J, leaving 17 bases between. The V gene's germline CDR1 is MGHRA and CDR2 YSYEKL. The CDR3, as DNA: TGCGCCAGCAGCGAAAGGTACAGGGATTTCGGGGAGCTGTTTTTT. This gives the protein CASSERYRDFGELFF.

J is TRBJ1-1 and V is TRBV28; D gene uncertain. This CDR3 is built from 14 residues. Germline loops: CDR1 MDHEN, CDR2 SYDVKM. The germline V and J ends were trimmed by 10 bases and 0 bases, with 15 bases remaining between them. CDR3 residues: CAICRSGMNTEAFF. The CDR3 DNA follows: TGTGCCATATGCAGGTCAGGAATGAACACTGAAGCTTTCTTT.

This clonotype was seen a few times. The rearrangement uses TRBV20-1 and TRBJ2-7, with 10 nucleotides matching TRBD2. Germline V gene lookup returns CDR1 DFQATT and CDR2 SNEGSKA (reference sequence). The V segment lost 5 bases and the J segment 4 bases; nucleotides outside the gene matches: 8. CDR3 length: 14 residues. The DNA for the CDR3 is TGCAGTGCTGCCAGGACTAGCGGAACATACGAGCAGTACTTC. Translating gives CSAARTSGTYEQYF.

This clonotype was seen at least ten times. CDR3 region: CASSEYKTTGRGYTF. In DNA, the CDR3 is TGTGCCAGCAGTGAATATAAAACCACAGGCCGTGGCTACACCTTC. This sequence joins TRBV25-1 and TRBJ1-2; a possible D gene is TRBD1 (5 bases). The germline V gene has CDR1 MGHDK and CDR2 SYGVNS. V was trimmed by 0 bases and J by 7 bases, leaving 15 bases between them. This CDR3 has 15 amino acids.

This clonotype was counted at least ten times. The V gene is TRBV7-2, the J gene TRBJ2-5; TRBD2 aligns across 11 bases. After removal of 1 base from V and 5 bases from J, the junction contained 12 bases not matched to a gene. The CDR3 is made up of 18 amino acids. CDR1 and CDR2 from the germline V gene are SGHTA and FQGNSA. This chain's CDR3 is CASSLVSGRAQGAETQYF. Here the CDR3 DNA reads TGTGCCAGCAGCTTAGTTAGCGGGAGGGCTCAGGGTGCGGAGACCCAGTACTTC. Full variable domain (remainder filled in from reference TRBV7-2 and TRBJ2-5): GAGVSQSPSNKVTEKGKDVELRCDPISGHTALYWYRQSLGQGLEFLIYFQGNSAPDKSGLPSDRFSAERTGGSVSTLTIQRTQQEDSAVYLCASSLVSGRAQGAETQYFGPGTRLLVL.

This clonotype showed up many times. V usage is TRBV5-1 and J usage is TRBJ2-2; D is undetermined. The ends were cut back, 0 bases at V and 0 bases at J, with 12 bases in the middle. CDR3 length equals 17 residues. Germline V gene lookup returns CDR1 SGHRS and CDR2 YFSETQ. CDR3 residues: CASSLGPGSANTGELFF. The CDR3 coding sequence is TGCGCCAGCAGCTTGGGGCCAGGCAGTGCGAACACCGGGGAGCTGTTTTTT.

The V call is TRBV2, the J call TRBJ2-3; the D is unclear. This CDR3 is 12 amino acids long. The ends were cut back, 2 bases at V and 8 bases at J, with 8 bases in the middle. Germline loops: CDR1 SNHLY, CDR2 FYNNEI. The CDR3 region has the DNA TGTGCCAGCAGTGAACGCTCCACTACGCAGTATTTT. Protein sequence: CASSERSTTQYF. The complete variable domain, with remaining parts taken from reference TRBV2 and TRBJ2-3, reads EPEVTQTPSHQVTQMGQEVILRCVPISNHLYFYWYRQILGQKVEFLVSFYNNEISEKSEIFDDQFSVERPDGSNFTLKIRSTKLEDSAMYFCASSERSTTQYFGPGTRLTVL.

A remark on this clonotype: This may be a read error: a much more frequent sequence differs by one nucleotide. The CDR3 bases are TGTTCCAGCGGATGGACAGCGAACACTGAAGCTTTCTTT. The encoded protein is CSSGWTANTEAFF. The genes are TRBV6-2 or TRBV6-3 and TRBJ1-1; TRBD1 might be the D (6 bases). CDR1 is MNHEY and CDR2 is SVGEGT in the germline V gene. The CDR3 spans 13 residues.

This clonotype was seen a handful of times. The chain carries TRBV29-1 and TRBJ2-4; 12 positions match TRBD2. Losses at the gene ends were 6 bases for V and 8 bases for J; bases not matched to a gene: 2. Germline lookup yields CDR1 SQVTM and CDR2 ANQGSEA. This CDR3 is 12 amino acids long. In DNA form, the CDR3 reads TGCAGCGTGACTAGCGGGAGTGACATTCAGTACTTC. It specifies CSVTSGSDIQYF.

The rearrangement links TRBV5-4 to TRBJ1-6; TRBD1 is a possible D gene (5 bases). Germline assignment: CDR1 SGHNT and CDR2 YYREEE (reference sequence). Trimming cost V 4 bases and J 0 bases, with 11 bases left between them. The CDR3 runs to 16 residues. CDR3: CASSDRGVSYNSPLHF. CDR3 coding DNA: TGTGCCAGCAGCGATAGAGGGGTCTCCTATAATTCACCCCTCCACTTT.

This clonotype was counted a few times. This chain links TRBV20-1 with TRBJ2-1; D possibly corresponds to TRBD2 (6 bases). The CDR3 is 15 residues long. V dropped 0 bases and J dropped 7 bases, with 16 bases sitting between them. From germline, CDR1 is DFQATT and CDR2 SNEGSKA (reference sequence). Here the CDR3 reads CSARDREIARNEQFF. In nucleotides, the CDR3 is TGCAGTGCTAGAGACCGGGAGATCGCTCGAAATGAGCAGTTCTTC.

This clonotype was observed at least ten times. This chain links TRBV12-3 or TRBV12-4 with TRBJ2-2; D might be TRBD1 (5 bases). This CDR3 is 14 amino acids long. V was clipped by 6 bases and J by 1 base, with 9 bases between them. The CDR3: CASRAGQNTGELFF. The CDR3 DNA is TGTGCCAGCAGAGCCGGACAGAACACCGGGGAGCTGTTTTTT.